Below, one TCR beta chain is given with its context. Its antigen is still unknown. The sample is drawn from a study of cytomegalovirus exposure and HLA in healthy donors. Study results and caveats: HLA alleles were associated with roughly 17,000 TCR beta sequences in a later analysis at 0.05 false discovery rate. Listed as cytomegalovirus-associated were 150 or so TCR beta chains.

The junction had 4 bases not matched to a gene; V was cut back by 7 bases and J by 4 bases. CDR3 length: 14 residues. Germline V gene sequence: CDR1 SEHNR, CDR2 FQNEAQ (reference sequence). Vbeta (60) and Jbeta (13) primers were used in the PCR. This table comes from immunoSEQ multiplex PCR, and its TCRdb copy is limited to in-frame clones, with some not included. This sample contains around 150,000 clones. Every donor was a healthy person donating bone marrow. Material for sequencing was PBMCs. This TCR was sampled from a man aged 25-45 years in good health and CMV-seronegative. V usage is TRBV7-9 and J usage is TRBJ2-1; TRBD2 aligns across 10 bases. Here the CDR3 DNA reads TGTGCCAGCAAAGGACTAGCGGCTTACAATGAGCAGTTCTTC. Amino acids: CASKGLAAYNEQFF.